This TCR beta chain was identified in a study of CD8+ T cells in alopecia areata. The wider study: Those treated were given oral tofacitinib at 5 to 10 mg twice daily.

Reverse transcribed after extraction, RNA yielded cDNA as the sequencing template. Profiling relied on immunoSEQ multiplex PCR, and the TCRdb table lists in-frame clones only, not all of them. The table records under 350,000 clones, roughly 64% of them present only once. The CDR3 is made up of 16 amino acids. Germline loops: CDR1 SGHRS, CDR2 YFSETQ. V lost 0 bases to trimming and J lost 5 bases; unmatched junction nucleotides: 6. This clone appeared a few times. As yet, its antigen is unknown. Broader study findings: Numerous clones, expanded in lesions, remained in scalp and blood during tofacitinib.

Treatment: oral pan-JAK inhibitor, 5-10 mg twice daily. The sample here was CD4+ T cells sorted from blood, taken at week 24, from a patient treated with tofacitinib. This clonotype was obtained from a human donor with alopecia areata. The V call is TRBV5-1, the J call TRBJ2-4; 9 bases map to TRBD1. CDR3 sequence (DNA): TGCGCCAGCAGCTTGGCCCCGGGACAGGGAGAAAACATTCAGTACTTC. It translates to CASSLAPGQGENIQYF. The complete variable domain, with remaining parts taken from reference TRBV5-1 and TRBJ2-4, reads KAGVTQTPRYLIKTRGQQVTLSCSPISGHRSVSWYQQTPGQGLQFLFEYFSETQRNKGNFPGRFSGRQFSNSRSEMNVSTLELGDSALYLCASSLAPGQGENIQYFGAGTRLSVL.